This T cell receptor beta chain was sequenced in a study of CD8+CD57+ T cells in acquired aplastic anemia (dated by TCRdb to the late 2010s). General notes on the study: DNA extracted from sorted CD4+ and CD8+ cells had a mean of approximately 3.5 ug, with a range of roughly 0.17 to 30 ug. A CD8+CD57+ expansion meant a frequency higher than the mean frequency seen in healthy subjects.

Patients chosen for sequencing had shown expansion of CD8+CD57+ cells by flow cytometry. All patients had severe acquired aplastic anemia diagnosed by International Study of Aplastic Anemia and Agranulocytosis and Camitta criteria. No patient had received any therapy when blood was sampled. The study deep-sequenced TCR repertoires of sorted CD4+ and CD8+ blood T cells from severe aplastic anemia patients and healthy subjects. Patients were enrolled in the USA under clinicaltrials.gov protocols 00001620, 01623167, 00001397, 00071045, 00081523 and 00961064. Ficoll-Paque density gradient centrifugation was used to isolate peripheral blood mononuclear cells. CD4+ and CD8+ T cells were sorted by FACS or magnetic beads before DNA extraction. The study at large found these results: Between patients and healthy controls, no significant difference in CD8+ Simpson's diversity was found (P=0.060). Although around 30 CD8+ CDR3 sequences were shared by patients and controls, these sequences appeared highly expressed in patients and within the immunodominant clones of patients.

Genomic DNA was used as template for profiling of TCR beta VDJ combinations and CDR3 sequences. An Illumina HiSeq 2000 was the platform used for TCR repertoire sequencing. Under the source paper's analysis protocol: Repertoires were assessed using TRBV/TRBJ rearrangement plots, CDR3 size and DJ length profiles, and Simpson's diversity index. Whichever DNA sequence was most abundant in the deep sequencing data was defined as the immunodominant clone. CDR3 amino acid sequences were checked for sharing across subjects and were also compared against the VDJdb database and published repertoires. TCRdb handled the public reads itself, with Q25 trimming in fastp and clone calling in MiXCR, and kept productive beta chains. Rows matching on CDR3 protein sequence are summarized as one entry with the most common DNA and genes. The authors' filters were not applied to this entry. In all, the sample holds approximately 470,000 distinct CDR3 sequences, and around 30% of those were seen once. The top ten clonotypes cover approximately 0.82% of the sample.

About this clonotype itself: The antigen it recognizes is unknown. Within one base of it there is no much larger clone, and no base qualities were kept.

This TCR came from a human donor with aplastic anemia. The source material was sorted CD4+, CD8+, or CD8+CD57+ T cells (not recorded which) from PBMCs.

CDR3 protein: CASSLVGWNTGELFF. The DNA reads TGTGCCAGCAGCTTAGTCGGGTGGAACACCGGGGAGCTGTTTTTT. The V gene is TRBV11-2 and the J gene is TRBJ2-2; too little of a D gene remains to name it. V drops 1 base and J drops 1 base, leaving 7 bases in between. From cysteine to phenylalanine, the CDR3 is 15 amino acids long. Only CDR3 DNA is held: 45 bases, read in frame from base 1. The germline V gene specifies SGHAT as CDR1 and FQNNGV as CDR2.